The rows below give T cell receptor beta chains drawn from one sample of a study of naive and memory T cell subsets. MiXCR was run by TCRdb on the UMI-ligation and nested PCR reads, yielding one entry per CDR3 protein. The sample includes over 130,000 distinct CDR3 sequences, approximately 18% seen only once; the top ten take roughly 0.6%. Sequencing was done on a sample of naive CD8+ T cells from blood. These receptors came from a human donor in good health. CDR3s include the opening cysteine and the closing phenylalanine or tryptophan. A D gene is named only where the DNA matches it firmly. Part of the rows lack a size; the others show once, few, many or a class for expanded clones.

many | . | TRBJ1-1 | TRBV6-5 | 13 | TGTGCCAGCAGTTACTCGAGCCTTAGCGCGGCTTTCTTT | CASSYSSLSAAFF
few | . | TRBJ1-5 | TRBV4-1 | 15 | TGCGCCAGCAGCCAAGAACAGTATAGCAATCAGCCCCAGCATTTT | CASSQEQYSNQPQHF
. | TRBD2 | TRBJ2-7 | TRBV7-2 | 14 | TGTGCCAGCAGCCCCGGGACTAGCGTCTACGAGCAGTACTTC | CASSPGTSVYEQYF
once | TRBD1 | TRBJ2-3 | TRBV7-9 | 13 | TGTGCCAGCAGCTCTGACAGGGCGGATACGCAGTATTTT | CASSSDRADTQYF
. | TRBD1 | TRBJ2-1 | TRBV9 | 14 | TGTGCCAGCAGCCCCTGGGACAGTTCCAATGAGCAGTTCTTC | CASSPWDSSNEQFF
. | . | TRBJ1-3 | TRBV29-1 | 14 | TGCAGCGTTGAAGACAGGGGAGCTGGAAACACCATATATTTT | CSVEDRGAGNTIYF
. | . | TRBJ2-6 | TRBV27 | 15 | TGTGCCAGCAGTTTATACCCCTCTGGGGCCAACGTCCTGACTTTC | CASSLYPSGANVLTF
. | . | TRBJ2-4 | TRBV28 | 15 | TGTGCCAGCAGTTTACCACAGGGTGGTAGAAACATTCAGTACTTC | CASSLPQGGRNIQYF
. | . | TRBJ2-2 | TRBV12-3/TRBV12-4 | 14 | TGTGCCAGCAGTCCTAGTCTTGGCACCGGGGAGCTGTTTTTT | CASSPSLGTGELFF
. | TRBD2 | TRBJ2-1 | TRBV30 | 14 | TGTGCCTCACGGGGGGATCCCACTTACAATGAGCAGTTCTTC | CASRGDPTYNEQFF
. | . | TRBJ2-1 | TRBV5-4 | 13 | TGTGCCAGCTCTTCCATTATTGACAATGAGCAGTTCTTC | CASSSIIDNEQFF
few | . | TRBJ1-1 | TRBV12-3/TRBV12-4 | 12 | TGTGCCAGCAGTTTATGGGGGGTGCAAGCTTTCTTT | CASSLWGVQAFF
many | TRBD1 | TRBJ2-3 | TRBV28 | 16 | TGTGCCATCCAAATGGAGTCAGGGGGCAGGACAGATACGCAGTATTTT | CAIQMESGGRTDTQYF
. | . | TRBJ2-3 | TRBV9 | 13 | TGTGCCAGCAGCGTAGTGACCACAGATACGCAGTATTTT | CASSVVTTDTQYF
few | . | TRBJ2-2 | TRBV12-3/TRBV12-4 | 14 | TGTGCCAGCAGTTTCTCGGGACCAATCGGGGAGCTGTTTTTT | CASSFSGPIGELFF
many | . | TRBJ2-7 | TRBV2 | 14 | TGTGCCAGCATAGGCTTGCGGGCCTCCTACGAGCAGTACTTC | CASIGLRASYEQYF
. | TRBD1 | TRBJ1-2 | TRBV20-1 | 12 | TGCAGTGCCACGACAGGGTCGGGCGGCTACACCTTC | CSATTGSGGYTF
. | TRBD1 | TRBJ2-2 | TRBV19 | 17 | TGTGCCAGTAGTATCCCGGGACAGACTTTTAACACCGGGGAGCTGTTTTTT | CASSIPGQTFNTGELFF
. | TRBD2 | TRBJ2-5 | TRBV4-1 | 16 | TGCGCCAGCAGCCCTCGACTAGCGGGAGAGAGGGAGACCCAGTACTTC | CASSPRLAGERETQYF
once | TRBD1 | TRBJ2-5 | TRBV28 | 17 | TGTGCCAGCAGTTTGCGCCTGGGACAGGGAGTTGTTGAGACCCAGTACTTC | CASSLRLGQGVVETQYF
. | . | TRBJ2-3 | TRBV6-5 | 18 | TGTGCCAGCAGTTCGGGGGGGGCCCAGGGGGCGAGGACAGATACGCAGTATTTT | CASSSGGAQGARTDTQYF
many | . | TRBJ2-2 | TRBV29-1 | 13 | TGCAGCGCCCGGGGTAGGGACACCGGGGAGCTGTTTTTT | CSARGRDTGELFF
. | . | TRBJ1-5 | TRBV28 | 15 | TGTGCCAGCAGCCCGACAGGCGATAGCAATCAGCCCCAGCATTTT | CASSPTGDSNQPQHF
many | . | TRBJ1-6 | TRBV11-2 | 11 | TGTGCCAGCCCTTATAATTCACCCCTCCACTTT | CASPYNSPLHF
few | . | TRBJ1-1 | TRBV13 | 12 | TGTGCCAGCAGCCCCCTGTCAGGCGAAGCTTTCTTT | CASSPLSGEAFF
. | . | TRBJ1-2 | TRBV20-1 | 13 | TGCAGTGCTAGAGATATGGTTGTCTATGGCTACACCTTC | CSARDMVVYGYTF
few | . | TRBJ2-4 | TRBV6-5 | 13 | TGTGCCAGCAGTTACGGGGTTCGAAACATTCAGTACTTC | CASSYGVRNIQYF
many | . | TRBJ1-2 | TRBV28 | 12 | TGTGCCAGCAGTCCTCAGTTTTATGGCTACACCTTC | CASSPQFYGYTF
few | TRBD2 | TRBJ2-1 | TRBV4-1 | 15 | TGCGCCAGCAGTCTACTAGCGGGAGTAAGGAATGAGCAGTTCTTC | CASSLLAGVRNEQFF
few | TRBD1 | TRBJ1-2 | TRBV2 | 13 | TGTGCCAGCAGGGAGGACAGGGGAAATGGCTACACCTTC | CASREDRGNGYTF
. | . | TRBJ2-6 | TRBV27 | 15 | TGTGCCAGCAGTTCCCCATTTGCGGGGGCCAACGTCCTGACTTTC | CASSSPFAGANVLTF
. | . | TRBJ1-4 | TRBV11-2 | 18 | TGTGCCAGCAGCTTGGAACGGACCCTGCGGGTTACTAATGAAAAACTGTTTTTT | CASSLERTLRVTNEKLFF
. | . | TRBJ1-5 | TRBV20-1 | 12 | TGCAGTGCTAGAGCAGGGGCGCAGCCCCAGCATTTT | CSARAGAQPQHF
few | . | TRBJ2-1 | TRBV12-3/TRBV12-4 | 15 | TGTGCCAGCAGTTTTTTAGGGGAGCGAGGCAATGAGCAGTTCTTC | CASSFLGERGNEQFF
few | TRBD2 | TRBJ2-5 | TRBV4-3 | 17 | TGCGCCAGCAGCCAGGTGGTTCTGGAGCGGGAGGCGGGGACCCAGTACTTC | CASSQVVLEREAGTQYF
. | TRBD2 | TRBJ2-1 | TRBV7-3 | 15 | TGTGCCAGCAGTCCGGGACTAGGTCCCTACAATGAGCAGTTCTTC | CASSPGLGPYNEQFF
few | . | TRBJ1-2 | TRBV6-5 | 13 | TGTGCCAGCAGTTACGCTACGTCGTATGGCTACACCTTC | CASSYATSYGYTF
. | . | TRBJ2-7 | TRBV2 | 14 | TGTGCCAGCAGTGAACTCGGCCCCTCCTACGAGCAGTACTTC | CASSELGPSYEQYF
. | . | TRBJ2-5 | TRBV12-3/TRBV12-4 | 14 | TGTGCCAGCAGTTCTCTCAGGGAAGAAGAGACCCAGTACTTC | CASSSLREEETQYF
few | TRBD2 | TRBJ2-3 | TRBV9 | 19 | TGTGCCAGCAGCGTAGCGGTGGTGGCTAGCGGGCCTTCCACAGATACGCAGTATTTT | CASSVAVVASGPSTDTQYF
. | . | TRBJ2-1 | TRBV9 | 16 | TGTGCCAGCAGCGTTCCCACCCGCGGAGAGGACAATGAGCAGTTCTTC | CASSVPTRGEDNEQFF
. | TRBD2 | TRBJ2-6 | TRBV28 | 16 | TGTGCCAGCAGTTCATTGGGACTAGCGGTTCAACACGTCCTGACTTTC | CASSSLGLAVQHVLTF
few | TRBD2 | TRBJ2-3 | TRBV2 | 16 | TGTGCCAGCAGTGAAGCTACGGGAGGGGGGACAGATACGCAGTATTTT | CASSEATGGGTDTQYF
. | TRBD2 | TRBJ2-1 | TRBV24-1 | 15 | TGTGCCACCAGCATGGGACTAGCTGGCTACAATGAGCAGTTCTTC | CATSMGLAGYNEQFF
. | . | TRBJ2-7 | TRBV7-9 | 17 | TGTGCCAGCAGCCCAGAGGAACAAACAGGGTCCCCCTACGAGCAGTACTTC | CASSPEEQTGSPYEQYF
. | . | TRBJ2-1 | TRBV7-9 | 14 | TGTGCCAGCAGCTTAGCGGACAGTAACAATGAGCAGTCCTTC | CASSLADSNNEQSF
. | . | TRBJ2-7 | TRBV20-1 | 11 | TGCAGTGCTAGTACAGTCGTGGAGCAGTACTTC | CSASTVVEQYF
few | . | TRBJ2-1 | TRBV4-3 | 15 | TGCGCCAGCAGCGAAGTGGGGCTAACGGACAATGAGCAGTTCTTC | CASSEVGLTDNEQFF
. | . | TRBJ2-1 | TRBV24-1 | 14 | TGTGCCACCAGTGATCCTCAGGGCTTGGATGAGCAGTTCTTC | CATSDPQGLDEQFF
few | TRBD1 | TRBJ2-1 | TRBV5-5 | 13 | TGTGCCAGCAGCTTGCCAGGGGGTAGCGAGCAGTTCTTC | CASSLPGGSEQFF
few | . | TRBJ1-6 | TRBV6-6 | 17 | TGTGCCAGCAGTTACCCCGGGATGAGCTCCTATAATTCACCCCTCCACTTT | CASSYPGMSSYNSPLHF